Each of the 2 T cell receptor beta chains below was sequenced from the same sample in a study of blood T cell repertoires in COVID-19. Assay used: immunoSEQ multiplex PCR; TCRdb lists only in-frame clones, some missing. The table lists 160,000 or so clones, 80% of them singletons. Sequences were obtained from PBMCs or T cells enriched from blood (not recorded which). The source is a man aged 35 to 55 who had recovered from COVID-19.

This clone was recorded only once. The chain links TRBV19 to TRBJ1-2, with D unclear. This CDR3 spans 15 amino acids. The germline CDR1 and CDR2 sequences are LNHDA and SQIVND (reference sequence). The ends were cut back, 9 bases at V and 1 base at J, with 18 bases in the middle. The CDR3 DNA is TGTGCCAGCTCTGACACGGCCCGGGGTAACTATGGCTACACCTTC. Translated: CASSDTARGNYGYTF.

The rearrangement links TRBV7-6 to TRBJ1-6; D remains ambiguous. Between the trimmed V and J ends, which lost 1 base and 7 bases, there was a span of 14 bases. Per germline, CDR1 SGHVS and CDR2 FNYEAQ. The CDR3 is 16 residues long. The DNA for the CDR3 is TGTGCCAGCAGCTTAGGGGCAGGTACAACCAATTCACCCCTCCACTTT. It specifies CASSLGAGTTNSPLHF.